Below, 2 T cell receptor beta chains from the same sample are listed, as sequenced in a study of cytomegalovirus exposure and HLA in healthy donors. Vbeta (60) and Jbeta (13) primers were used in the PCR. Produced via immunoSEQ multiplex PCR; TCRdb's table is partial and in-frame only. The table has fewer than 110,000 clones, roughly three quarters seen once. Sequences were obtained from PBMCs. The receptors were sampled from a woman in her late teens or twenties in good health and CMV-seropositive.

The genes are TRBV5-4 and TRBJ2-5; 7 nucleotides align to TRBD2. The last part of the DNA fits TRBJ2-7 better; the J call may be wrong. Germline CDR1 is SGHNT and CDR2 is YYREEE (reference sequence). The CDR3 sequence is 15 residues long. The CDR3 nucleotides are TGTGCCAGCAGCTTGGTGGGAGGGACCCGGTACGAGCAGTACTTC. Translated, it gives CASSLVGGTRYEQYF.

This clone came up a few times. The V gene is TRBV10-3, the J gene TRBJ2-7, with TRBD1 matching 9 bases. Germline CDR1 ENHRY, CDR2 SYGVKD. CDR3 length equals 15 residues. V lost 7 bases, J lost 2 bases, and 9 bases stayed unmatched. CDR3 coding DNA: TGTGCCATCACTTCTGATGGGACAGGGACCTACGAGCAGTACTTC. This translates into CAITSDGTGTYEQYF.